The 18 T cell receptor beta chains in this list originate from one sample, sequenced in a study of blood T cell repertoires in COVID-19 (dated by TCRdb to the early 2020s). Library creation used the immunoSEQ multiplex PCR assay. Here the immuneACCESS table is served through TCRdb, limited to in-frame sequences with V and J called. Missing clones are a known gap in these copies; in checked studies unresolved V genes cover under half, and the rest lacks a known reason. The sample table holds roughly 430,000 clones, of which roughly 86% were seen once. Around 1.9% of the sample is held by the ten biggest clonotypes. Material for sequencing was PBMCs or T cells enriched from blood (not recorded which). These receptors came from a woman aged 35 to 49 with acute COVID-19.

The genes are TRBV7-8 and TRBJ1-1; D not resolved. With 1 base removed from V and 7 bases from J, the gap between germline ends came to 10 bases. CDR3 size: 13 residues. CDR1 and CDR2 (germline): SGHVS, FQNEAQ. The CDR3 spells CASSLESLYEAFF. The CDR3 DNA reads as TGTGCCAGCAGCTTAGAATCCCTTTATGAAGCTTTCTTT.

In its sample, this clone was seen once. Here the CDR3 reads CASSVEGDSIEQFF. The CDR3 DNA sequence: TGTGCCAGCAGCGTAGAGGGGGACAGCATTGAGCAGTTCTTC. V is TRBV9 and J is TRBJ2-1; 7 nucleotides match TRBD1. CDR3 length: 14 amino acids. V was clipped by 0 bases and J by 9 bases; unmatched bases: 6. The V gene's germline CDR1 is SGDLS and CDR2 YYNGEE.

This clone was found once. The J gene is TRBJ2-2, the V gene TRBV30; D unresolved. Germline V gene sequence: CDR1 GTSNPN, CDR2 SVGIG (reference sequence). The ends were cut back, 0 bases at V and 1 base at J, with 6 bases in the middle. This CDR3 comprises 14 residues. The CDR3 DNA is TGTGCCTGGAGTGTAACCGGGAACACCGGGGAGCTGTTTTTT. It encodes CAWSVTGNTGELFF.

The CDR3 nucleotides are TGCGCCAGCAGCTTGGCCTTCGGACAGGGGGCTGGAGATACGCAGTATTTT. This codes for CASSLAFGQGAGDTQYF. The chain uses TRBV5-1 and TRBJ2-3; 11 bases agree with TRBD1. Trimming at V came to 0 bases and at J to 5 bases, leaving 8 bases not matched to a gene. Germline V gives CDR1 SGHRS, CDR2 YFSETQ. CDR3 length: 17 residues.

This clone came up a few times. This rearrangement joins TRBV5-1 to TRBJ1-2; D possibly corresponds to TRBD1 (5 bases). The CDR3 length is 15 residues. V was shortened by 3 bases and J by 3 bases, with 15 bases between the two germline ends. The germline V gene encodes CDR1 SGHRS and CDR2 YFSETQ. In DNA, the CDR3 is TGCGCCAGCAGCTCCAGAGGAGGGGCGGACTATGGCTACACCTTC. It encodes CASSSRGGADYGYTF.

V and J are TRBV20-1 and TRBJ2-3, with 10 bases fitting TRBD2. With V trimmed by 3 bases and J by 2 bases, 8 bases remained unmatched. Germline lookup yields CDR1 DFQATT and CDR2 SNEGSKA (reference sequence). The CDR3 totals 16 residues. The CDR3 sequence is CSASPPLAGDTDTQYF. DNA for the CDR3: TGCAGTGCTAGTCCCCCTCTAGCGGGGGACACAGATACGCAGTATTTT.

The genes are TRBV10-1 and TRBJ1-2; D remains ambiguous. Trimming left V 3 bases short and J 6 bases short, with 14 bases between. The germline CDR1 and CDR2 sequences are WNHNN and SYGVQD (reference sequence). This CDR3 comprises 14 residues. DNA for the CDR3: TGCGCCAGCAGTGAATCGAAAAGCGGGGATGGCTACACCTTC. This encodes CASSESKSGDGYTF.

V gene TRBV27 combines with J gene TRBJ1-1; a weak D match, TRBD1 (5 bases). The V end lost 3 bases, the J end lost 4 bases, and 9 bases lay between the germline ends. Germline V CDR1 and CDR2: MNHEY, SMNVEV (reference sequence). The CDR3 is 13 residues long. CDR3 loop: CASSFGGGTEAFF. CDR3 DNA: TGTGCCAGCAGTTTCGGGGGGGGCACTGAAGCTTTCTTT.

The CDR3 region has the DNA TGTGCCAGTAGTACAGGGGCCGGTAGGATCTTGGGCTACACCTTC. This gives the protein CASSTGAGRILGYTF. This chain uses TRBV19 with TRBJ1-2, with D possibly being TRBD1 (6 bases). The germline gives CDR1 LNHDA, CDR2 SQIVND (reference sequence). The CDR3 has 15 amino acids. The ends were cut back, 4 bases at V and 8 bases at J, with 20 bases in the middle.

The rearrangement joins TRBV10-3 to TRBJ2-7; TRBD1 matches at 9 bases. Germline V gene data show CDR1 as ENHRY and CDR2 as SYGVKD. V shed 11 bases and J 1 base; nucleotides not matched to a gene: 6. The CDR3 loop spans 13 amino acids. The DNA of the CDR3 is TGTGCCGTCGGAGGGACAGGGTCCTACGAGCAGTACTTC. Encoded protein: CAVGGTGSYEQYF.

This chain links TRBV7-9 with TRBJ1-4; 8 nucleotides match TRBD1. Germline V CDR1 and CDR2: SEHNR, FQNEAQ (reference sequence). The CDR3 is 17 residues long. The trim removed 5 bases at V and 8 bases at J, leaving 16 bases unmatched. Written as DNA, the CDR3 is TGTGCCAGCAGCCGCTTAGCGACAGGGGCTACAACGGAAAAACTGTTTTTT. Translation: CASSRLATGATTEKLFF.

CDR3 bases: TGCAGCGTTGCCCTAGCGGGGGGGGCCACAGATACGCAGTATTTT. Its translation: CSVALAGGATDTQYF. The J gene is TRBJ2-3, the V gene TRBV29-1, with TRBD2 identical over 12 bases. Trimming took 4 bases from V and 2 from J; bases not matched to a gene: 4. CDR3 length equals 15 residues. The germline V gene encodes CDR1 SQVTM and CDR2 ANQGSEA.

The rearrangement uses TRBV5-4 and TRBJ1-1; 10 nucleotides line up with TRBD1. Germline CDR1 and CDR2: SGHNT and YYREEE (reference sequence). There are 14 residues in the CDR3. The ends lost 2 bases at V and 6 bases at J; junction bases unmatched: 4. The CDR3 coding sequence is TGTGCCAGCAGCTTCGGGACAGGGGCGGCTGAAGCTTTCTTT. Translated: CASSFGTGAAEAFF.

The J gene is TRBJ2-1, the V gene TRBV19, with D maybe TRBD1 (5 bases). The CDR3 length is 15 residues. In germline, CDR1 is LNHDA, CDR2 SQIVND (reference sequence). V was cut by 7 bases and J by 0 bases, with 13 bases left in between. CDR3 region: CASTRGFTSYNEQFF. DNA for the CDR3: TGTGCCAGTACAAGGGGCTTCACCTCCTACAATGAGCAGTTCTTC.

The rearrangement uses TRBV6-5 and TRBJ2-7; the match to TRBD1 covers 7 bases. CDR3 size: 15 residues. Germline CDR1 and CDR2: MNHEY and SVGAGI. J gave up 0 bases and V 6 bases, and 8 bases lay outside the gene matches. The CDR3 bases are TGTGCCAGCAGCGACTCGGGACAGCTCTCCTACGAGCAGTACTTC. Translated, it gives CASSDSGQLSYEQYF.

V usage is TRBV24-1 and J usage is TRBJ1-4; TRBD1 is a possible D gene (5 bases). Germline values: CDR1 KGHDR, CDR2 SFDVKD. V dropped 4 bases and J dropped 8 bases, with 19 bases sitting between them. This CDR3 is built from 16 residues. The CDR3: CATSDSTGGSREKLFF. The CDR3 DNA sequence: TGTGCCACCAGTGACTCCACAGGTGGGTCGAGGGAAAAACTGTTTTTT.

The chain employs TRBV10-3 and TRBJ2-5; the match to TRBD2 covers 9 bases. This CDR3 has 15 amino acids. The junction had 2 bases not matched to a gene; V was cut back by 2 bases and J by 1 base. In germline, CDR1 is ENHRY, CDR2 SYGVKD. DNA of the CDR3: TGTGCCATCAGTGAGAAACTAGCGGGCCAAGAGACCCAGTACTTC. This translates into CAISEKLAGQETQYF.

DNA of the CDR3: TGTGCCAGCAGCCAAGAGTCCGGGGTCAATCAGCCCCAGCATTTT. Translating it yields CASSQESGVNQPQHF. The chain links TRBV3-1 (or the pseudogene TRBV3-2) to TRBJ1-5; unclear D gene. Trimming pared 0 bases from V and 3 bases from J, leaving 9 bases between. The CDR3 runs to 15 residues. Germline loops: CDR1 LGHDT, CDR2 YNNKEL (reference sequence).